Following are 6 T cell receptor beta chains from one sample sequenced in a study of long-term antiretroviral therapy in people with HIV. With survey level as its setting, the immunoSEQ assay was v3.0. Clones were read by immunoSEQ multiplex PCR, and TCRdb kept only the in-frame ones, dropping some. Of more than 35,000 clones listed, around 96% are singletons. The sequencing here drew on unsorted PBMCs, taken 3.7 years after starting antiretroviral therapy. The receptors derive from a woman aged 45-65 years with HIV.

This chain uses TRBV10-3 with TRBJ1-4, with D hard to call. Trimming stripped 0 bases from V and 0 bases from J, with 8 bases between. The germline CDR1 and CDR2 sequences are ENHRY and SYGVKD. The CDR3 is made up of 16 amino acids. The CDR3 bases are TGTGCCATCAGTGAGTCGTCAGCAGCAACTAATGAAAAACTGTTTTTT. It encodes CAISESSAATNEKLFF.

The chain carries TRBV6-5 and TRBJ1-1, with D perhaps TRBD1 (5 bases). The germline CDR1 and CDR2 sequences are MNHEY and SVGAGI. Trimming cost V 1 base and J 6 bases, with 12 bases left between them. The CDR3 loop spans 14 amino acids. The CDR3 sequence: CASSYWGDGAEAFF. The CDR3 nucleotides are TGTGCCAGCAGTTACTGGGGGGATGGCGCTGAAGCTTTCTTT.

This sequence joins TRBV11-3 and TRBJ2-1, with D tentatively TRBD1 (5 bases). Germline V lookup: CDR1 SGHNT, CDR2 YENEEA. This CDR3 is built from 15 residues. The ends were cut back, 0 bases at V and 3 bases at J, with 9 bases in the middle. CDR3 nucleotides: TGTGCCAGCAGCTTAGATGCAGGGAACTACAATGAGCAGTTCTTC. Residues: CASSLDAGNYNEQFF.

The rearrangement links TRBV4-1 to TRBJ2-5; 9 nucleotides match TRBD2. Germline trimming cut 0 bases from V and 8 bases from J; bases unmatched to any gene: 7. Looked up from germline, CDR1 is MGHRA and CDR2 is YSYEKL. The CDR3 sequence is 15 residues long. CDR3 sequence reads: CASSQDSAGGRTQYF. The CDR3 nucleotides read TGCGCCAGCAGCCAAGATTCAGCGGGGGGCCGTACCCAGTACTTC.

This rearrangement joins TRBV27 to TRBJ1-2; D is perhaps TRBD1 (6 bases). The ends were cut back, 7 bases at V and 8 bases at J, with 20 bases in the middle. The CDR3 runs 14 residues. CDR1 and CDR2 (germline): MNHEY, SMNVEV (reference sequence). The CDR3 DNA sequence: TGTGCCAGCAAAATCGCAAAGGGGGTTAGGGGCTACACCTTC. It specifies CASKIAKGVRGYTF.

The CDR3 DNA sequence: TGCGCCAGCAGCTTGGGGGGCAACTATGGCTACACCTTC. It yields the protein CASSLGGNYGYTF. V gene TRBV5-1 combines with J gene TRBJ1-2; a possible D gene is TRBD1 (5 bases). The V end was cut by 0 bases, the J end by 2 bases, with 5 bases between. Germline values: CDR1 SGHRS, CDR2 YFSETQ. This CDR3 has 13 amino acids.